The following is a TCR beta chain sequence with its context. This sample is drawn from a study of blood T cell repertoires in COVID-19. Across the whole study: The samples span acute and convalescent COVID-19 from the United States, Italy and Spain. T cells, B-cell-depleted T cells, or PBMCs supplied cDNA or gDNA.

The V segment lost 1 base and the J segment 2 bases; nucleotides outside the gene matches: 0. This CDR3 has 14 residues. Germline V CDR1 and CDR2: SGHRS, YFSETQ. Under the authors' procedure: Counts of nucleated cells, estimated from reference gene primer amplification, were obtained. The protocol was immunoSEQ multiplex PCR, while the TCRdb copy is restricted to in-frame clones and leaves out a portion. Clonal size and the V and J genes are those of that table, whereas D and trimming came from the DNA. Among about half a million clones listed, 80% to 90% were seen once. The rearrangement uses TRBV5-1 and TRBJ2-7; TRBD2 agrees at 10 bases. Sequenced sample: peripheral blood. This receptor was obtained from a human donor in a cohort sampled during active COVID-19. In nucleotides, the CDR3 is TGCGCCAGCAGCTTGACTAGCGGGGCCTACGAGCAGTACTTC. Its translation is CASSLTSGAYEQYF.